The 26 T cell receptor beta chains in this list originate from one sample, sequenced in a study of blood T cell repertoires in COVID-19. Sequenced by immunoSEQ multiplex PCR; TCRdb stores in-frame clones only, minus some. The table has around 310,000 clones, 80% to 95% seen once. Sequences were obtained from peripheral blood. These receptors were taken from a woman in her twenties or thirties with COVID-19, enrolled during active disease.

This CDR3 is CAWNRAGQPQHF. CDR3 coding DNA: TGTGCCTGGAACAGGGCGGGTCAGCCCCAGCATTTT. The chain uses TRBV30 and TRBJ1-5; possible D gene TRBD1, 6 bases. CDR1 is GTSNPN and CDR2 is SVGIG in the germline V gene (reference sequence). The germline V and J ends were trimmed by 4 bases and 6 bases, with 10 bases remaining between them. CDR3 length equals 12 residues. Together with reference TRBV30 and TRBJ1-5, the CDR3 gives the full variable domain: SQTIHQWPATLVQPVGSPLSLECTVEGTSNPNLYWYRQAAGRGLQLLFYSVGIGQISSEVPQNLSASRPQDRQFILSSKKLLLSDSGFYLCAWNRAGQPQHFGDGTRLSIL.

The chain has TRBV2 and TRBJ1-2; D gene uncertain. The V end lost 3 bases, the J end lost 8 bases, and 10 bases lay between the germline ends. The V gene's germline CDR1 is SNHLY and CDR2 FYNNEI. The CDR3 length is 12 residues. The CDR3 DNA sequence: TGTGCCAGCAGTGACCTCCCGAGGGGCTACACCTTC. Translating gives CASSDLPRGYTF.

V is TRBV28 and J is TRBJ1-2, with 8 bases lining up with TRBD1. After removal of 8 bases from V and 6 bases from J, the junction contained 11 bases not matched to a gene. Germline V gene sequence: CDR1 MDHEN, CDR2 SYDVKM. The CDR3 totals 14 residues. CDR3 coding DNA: TGTGCCAGCCCTCCGACGGACAGGGAGAATGGCTACACCTTC. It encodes CASPPTDRENGYTF.

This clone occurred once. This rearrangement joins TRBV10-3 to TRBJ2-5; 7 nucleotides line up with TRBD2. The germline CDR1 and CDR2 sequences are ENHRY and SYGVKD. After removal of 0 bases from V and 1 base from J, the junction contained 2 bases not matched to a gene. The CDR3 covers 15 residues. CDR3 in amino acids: CAISESGGRQETQYF. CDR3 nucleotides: TGTGCCATCAGTGAGTCGGGAGGGCGCCAAGAGACCCAGTACTTC.

CDR3 sequence: CASKGRGKQFF. CDR3 nucleotides: TGTGCCAGCAAGGGTCGGGGGAAGCAGTTCTTC. The chain is built from TRBV28 and TRBJ2-1; maybe TRBD2 (6 bases). There are 11 residues in the CDR3. V was shortened by 7 bases and J by 11 bases, with 12 bases between the two germline ends. Looked up from germline, CDR1 is MDHEN and CDR2 is SYDVKM.

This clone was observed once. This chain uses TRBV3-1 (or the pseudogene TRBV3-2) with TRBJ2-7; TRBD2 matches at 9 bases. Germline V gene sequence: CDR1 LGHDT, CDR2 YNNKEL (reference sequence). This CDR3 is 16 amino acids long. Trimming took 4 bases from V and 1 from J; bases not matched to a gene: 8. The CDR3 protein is CASSPGSGRSSYEQYF. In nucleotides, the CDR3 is TGTGCCAGCAGCCCGGGTAGCGGGAGAAGTTCCTACGAGCAGTACTTC.

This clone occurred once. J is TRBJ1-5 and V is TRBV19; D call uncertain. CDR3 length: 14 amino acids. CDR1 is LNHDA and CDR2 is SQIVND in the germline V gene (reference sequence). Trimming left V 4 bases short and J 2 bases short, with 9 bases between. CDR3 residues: CASSKEGGNQPQHF. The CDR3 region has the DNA TGTGCCAGTAGTAAGGAGGGAGGCAATCAGCCCCAGCATTTT.

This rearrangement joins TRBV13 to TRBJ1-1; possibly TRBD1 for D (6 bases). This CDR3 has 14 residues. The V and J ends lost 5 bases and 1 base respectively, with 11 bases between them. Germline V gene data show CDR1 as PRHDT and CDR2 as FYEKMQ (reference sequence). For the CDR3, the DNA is TGTGCCAGCAGCAAATCGGGACAGAACACTGAAGCTTTCTTT. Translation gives CASSKSGQNTEAFF.

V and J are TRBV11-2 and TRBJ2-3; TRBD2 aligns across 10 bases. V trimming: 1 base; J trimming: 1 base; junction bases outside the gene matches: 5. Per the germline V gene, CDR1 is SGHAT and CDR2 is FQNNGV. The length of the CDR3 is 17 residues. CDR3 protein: CASSLALAGGGTDTQYF. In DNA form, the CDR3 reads TGTGCCAGCAGCTTAGCCTTAGCGGGAGGAGGCACAGATACGCAGTATTTT.

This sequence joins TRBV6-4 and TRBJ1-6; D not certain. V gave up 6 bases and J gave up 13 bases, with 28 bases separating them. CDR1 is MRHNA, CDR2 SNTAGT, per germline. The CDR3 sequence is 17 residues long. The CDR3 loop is CASSPQRNVQRGRPLHF. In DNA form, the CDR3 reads TGTGCCAGCAGCCCCCAAAGAAATGTACAGCGGGGTAGGCCCCTCCACTTT.

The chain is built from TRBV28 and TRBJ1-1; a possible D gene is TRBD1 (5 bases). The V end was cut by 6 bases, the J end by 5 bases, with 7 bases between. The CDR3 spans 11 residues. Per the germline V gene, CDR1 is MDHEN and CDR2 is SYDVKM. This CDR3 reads CASRGGTEAFF. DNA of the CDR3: TGTGCCAGCAGGGGGGGAACTGAAGCTTTCTTT.

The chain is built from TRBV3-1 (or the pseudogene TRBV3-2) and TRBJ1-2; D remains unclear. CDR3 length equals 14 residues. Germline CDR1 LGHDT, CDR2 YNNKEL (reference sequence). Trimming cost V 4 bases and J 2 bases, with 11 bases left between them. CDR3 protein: CASSPGSQNYGYTF. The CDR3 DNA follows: TGTGCCAGCAGCCCGGGGTCTCAAAACTATGGCTACACCTTC.

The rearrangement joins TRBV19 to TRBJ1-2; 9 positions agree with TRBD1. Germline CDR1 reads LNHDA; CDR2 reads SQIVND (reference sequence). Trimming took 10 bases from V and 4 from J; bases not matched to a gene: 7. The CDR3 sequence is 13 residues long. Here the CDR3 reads CATVTGGGYGYTF. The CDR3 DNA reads TGTGCCACCGTCACAGGGGGCGGCTATGGCTACACCTTC.

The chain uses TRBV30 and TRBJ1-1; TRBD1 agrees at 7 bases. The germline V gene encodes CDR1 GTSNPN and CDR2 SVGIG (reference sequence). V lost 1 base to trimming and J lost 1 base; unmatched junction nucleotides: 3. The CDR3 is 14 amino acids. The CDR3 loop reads CAWSARGTNTEAFF. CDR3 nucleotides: TGTGCCTGGAGTGCCAGGGGGACGAACACTGAAGCTTTCTTT.

CDR3 protein: CSGQGTDEQYF. The CDR3 DNA follows: TGCAGTGGGCAGGGAACGGACGAGCAGTACTTC. This chain uses TRBV20-1 with TRBJ2-7; perhaps TRBD1 as D (5 bases). Trimming took off 7 bases at V and 5 bases at J, with 12 bases between the two ends. Germline CDR1 and CDR2: DFQATT and SNEGSKA (reference sequence). The CDR3 runs 11 residues.

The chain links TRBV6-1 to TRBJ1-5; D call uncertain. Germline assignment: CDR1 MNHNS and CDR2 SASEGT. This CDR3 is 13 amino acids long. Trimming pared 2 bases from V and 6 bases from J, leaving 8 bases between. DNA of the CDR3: TGTGCCAGCAGTGAAACGCGGGGTCAGCCCCAGCATTTT. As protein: CASSETRGQPQHF.

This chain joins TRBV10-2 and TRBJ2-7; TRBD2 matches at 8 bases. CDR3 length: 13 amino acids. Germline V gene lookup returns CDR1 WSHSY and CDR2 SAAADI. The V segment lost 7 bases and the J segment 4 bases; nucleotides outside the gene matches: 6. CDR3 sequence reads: CASNPGGGYEQYF. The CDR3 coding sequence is TGCGCCAGCAACCCGGGCGGGGGGTACGAGCAGTACTTC.

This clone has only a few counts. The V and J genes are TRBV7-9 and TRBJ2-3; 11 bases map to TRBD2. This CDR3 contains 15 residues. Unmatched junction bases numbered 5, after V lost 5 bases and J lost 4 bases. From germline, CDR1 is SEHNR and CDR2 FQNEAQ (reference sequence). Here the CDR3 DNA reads TGTGCCAGCAGCATTACTAGCGGGAGAGCAGATACGCAGTATTTT. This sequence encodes CASSITSGRADTQYF.

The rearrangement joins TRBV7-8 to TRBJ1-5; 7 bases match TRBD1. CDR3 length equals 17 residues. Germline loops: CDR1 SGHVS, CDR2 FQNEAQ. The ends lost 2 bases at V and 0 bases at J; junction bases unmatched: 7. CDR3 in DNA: TGTGCCAGCAGCTTACACCCGGACAGGAGTAGCAATCAGCCCCAGCATTTT. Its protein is CASSLHPDRSSNQPQHF.

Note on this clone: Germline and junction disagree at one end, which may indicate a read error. The CDR3 spells CASRNTEAFF. The CDR3 DNA is TGTGCCAGCAGGAACACGGAAGCTTTCTTT. V is TRBV2 and J is TRBJ1-1, with D uncertain. This CDR3 contains 10 residues. The germline CDR1 and CDR2 sequences are SNHLY and FYNNEI.

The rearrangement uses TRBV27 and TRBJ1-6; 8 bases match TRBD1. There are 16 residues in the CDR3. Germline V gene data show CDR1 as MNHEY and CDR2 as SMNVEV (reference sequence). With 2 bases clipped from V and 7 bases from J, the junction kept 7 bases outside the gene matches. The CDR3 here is CASSLIFGQGNSPLHF. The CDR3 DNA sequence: TGTGCCAGCAGTTTAATCTTCGGACAGGGAAATTCACCCCTCCACTTT.

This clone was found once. As DNA, the CDR3 is TGTGCCACCTGGGACAGGGAAAACAATCAGCCCCAGCATTTT. Translation gives CATWDRENNQPQHF. This chain uses TRBV10-3 with TRBJ1-5; TRBD1 aligns across 9 bases. V dropped 10 bases and J dropped 3; count of bases not matched to a gene: 7. Germline loops: CDR1 ENHRY, CDR2 SYGVKD. The CDR3 runs to 14 residues.

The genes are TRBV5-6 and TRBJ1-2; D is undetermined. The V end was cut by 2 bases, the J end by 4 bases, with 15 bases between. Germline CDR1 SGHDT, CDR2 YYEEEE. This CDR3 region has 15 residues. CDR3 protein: CASSFSPSTFYGYTF. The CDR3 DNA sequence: TGTGCCAGCAGCTTTAGCCCCTCGACCTTCTATGGCTACACCTTC.

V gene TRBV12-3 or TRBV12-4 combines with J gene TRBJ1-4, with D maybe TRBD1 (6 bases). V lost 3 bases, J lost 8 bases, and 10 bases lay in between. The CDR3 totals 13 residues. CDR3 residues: CASSFAGAEKLFF. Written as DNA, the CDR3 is TGTGCCAGCAGTTTTGCAGGGGCCGAAAAACTGTTTTTT.

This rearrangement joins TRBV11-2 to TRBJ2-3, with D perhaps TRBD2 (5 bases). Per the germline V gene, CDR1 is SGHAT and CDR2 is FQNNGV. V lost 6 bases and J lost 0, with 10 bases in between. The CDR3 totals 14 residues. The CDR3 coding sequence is TGTGCCAGCAGTCCGGGATCTAGCACAGATACGCAGTATTTT. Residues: CASSPGSSTDTQYF. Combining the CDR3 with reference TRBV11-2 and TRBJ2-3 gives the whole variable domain EAGVAQSPRYKIIEKRQSVAFWCNPISGHATLYWYQQILGQGPKLLIQFQNNGVVDDSQLPKDRFSAERLKGVDSTLKIQPAKLEDSAVYLCASSPGSSTDTQYFGPGTRLTVL.

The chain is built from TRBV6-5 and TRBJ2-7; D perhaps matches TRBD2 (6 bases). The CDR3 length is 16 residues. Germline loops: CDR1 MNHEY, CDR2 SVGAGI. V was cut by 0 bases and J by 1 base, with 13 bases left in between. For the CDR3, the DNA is TGTGCCAGCAGTTACTCCCCAATGGAGGGATCCTACGAGCAGTACTTC. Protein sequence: CASSYSPMEGSYEQYF.